These T cell receptor beta chains were read from a single sample in a study of T-cell memory formation after mild COVID-19. From the 5' RACE reads, TCRdb called clonotypes with MiXCR, one entry per CDR3 protein. The data show roughly 580,000 distinct CDR3 sequences, with approximately 19% seen just once and about 11% held by the top ten. Sequencing was carried out using PBMCs or a T cell subset sorted from them (not recorded which). The receptors originated from an adult woman who had mild COVID-19 (a few samples of this study predate the infection). Cell type and time point are not known. Both conserved end residues are part of each CDR3. A D gene is named only where the DNA matches it firmly. Rows give clone size only sometimes, using once, few, many, or a class for an expanded clone.

d_call j_call clone_size v_call cdr3_nt cdr3_aa
TRBD2 TRBJ2-1 . TRBV28 TGTGCCACCCAGCCACTAGCGGACTTCTCCTACAATGAGCAGTTCTTC CATQPLADFSYNEQFF
TRBD1 TRBJ1-2 . TRBV6-5 TGTGCCAGCAGTTACGGACAGGGAAACTATGGCTACACCTTC CASSYGQGNYGYTF
TRBD2 TRBJ2-5 few TRBV7-9 TGTGCCAGCAGCTTAGACCTGTCTAGCGGGGAGACCCAGTACTTC CASSLDLSSGETQYF
TRBD1 TRBJ1-1 . TRBV29-1 TGCAGCGCTCGACAGGGGCGGAACACTGAAGCTTTCTTT CSARQGRNTEAFF
. TRBJ1-3 few TRBV9 TGTGCCAGCAGCGTAGGAAGGGGGAACACCATATATTTT CASSVGRGNTIYF
TRBD2 TRBJ2-1 . TRBV4-1 TGCGCCAGCAGCCAAGCTCTAGCGGGAGGGCTATACAATGAGCAGTTCTTC CASSQALAGGLYNEQFF
TRBD1 TRBJ1-5 few TRBV19 TGTGCCAGTAGTGTCGGGACAGCCAAGAATCAGCCCCAGCATTTT CASSVGTAKNQPQHF
TRBD1 TRBJ1-1 few TRBV4-1 TGCGCCAGCAGCCATGGGACAGCGAACACTGAAGCTTTCTTT CASSHGTANTEAFF
. TRBJ2-3 . TRBV5-5 TGTGCCAGCAGCTTGGTCTGGACAGATACGCAGTATTTT CASSLVWTDTQYF
TRBD2 TRBJ2-3 . TRBV19 TGTGCCAGTACCCCCCGGACTAGCGGGAGGGCCCAAGATACGCAGTATTTT CASTPRTSGRAQDTQYF
TRBD1 TRBJ1-2 . TRBV18 TGTGCCAGCTCACCAAATCGGGACAGTCGCGCTGGCTACACCTTC CASSPNRDSRAGYTF
. TRBJ1-5 once TRBV23-1 TGCGCCAGCAGTCATCTTGGACAATCAACCCTTTATAGCAATCAGCCCCAGCATTTT CASSHLGQSTLYSNQPQHF
. TRBJ2-1 . TRBV7-6 TGTGCCAGCAGCTTAGACGACAGGTTGGGCAGTGAGCAGTTCTTC CASSLDDRLGSEQFF
. TRBJ1-4 . TRBV11-2 TGTGCCAGCAGCTTTGGGGGGCCAACTAATGAAAAACTGTTTTTT CASSFGGPTNEKLFF
. TRBJ2-5 . TRBV24-1 TGTGCCACCAGTGATTCTGCCCAAGCGCAAGAGACCCAGTACTTC CATSDSAQAQETQYF
TRBD1 TRBJ1-2 few TRBV6-2/TRBV6-3 TGTGCCAGCAGAGAAGAGCCGGGACAGGGACGGGGCTATGGCTACACCTTC CASREEPGQGRGYGYTF
. TRBJ2-3 few TRBV11-2 TGTGCCAGCAGCCCGGCCGGACACCCCACAGATACGCAGTATTTT CASSPAGHPTDTQYF
. TRBJ1-2 . TRBV7-3 TGTGCCAGCAGCCCTGGGCAAACCTCGATGGGTGGCTACACCTTC CASSPGQTSMGGYTF
. TRBJ1-1 . TRBV9 TGTGCCAGCAGCTTCGGCGTGGGGTACACTGAAGCTTTCTTT CASSFGVGYTEAFF
TRBD1 TRBJ1-2 few TRBV24-1 TGTGCCACCAGTGACACCGGGACAGGGAGTGGTTATGGCTACACCTTC CATSDTGTGSGYGYTF
TRBD2 TRBJ2-7 . TRBV5-5 TGTGCCAGCGCTCGGGGGGGCCCCTACGAGCAGTACTTC CASARGGPYEQYF
. TRBJ2-7 . TRBV6-1 TGTGCCAGCAGCCCGACGTGGGAGCAGTACTTC CASSPTWEQYF
. TRBJ1-4 . TRBV20-1 TGCAGTGCTAGAGATTGGAATATTGCAACTAATGAAAAACTGTTTTTT CSARDWNIATNEKLFF
. TRBJ2-2 many TRBV5-1 TGCGCCAGCAGCCCGGGACAACGGACCCTATTGTTGACCGGGGAGCTGTTTTTT CASSPGQRTLLLTGELFF
. TRBJ2-7 few TRBV3-1 TGTGCCAGCAGCCAACCGGGGGTGACTTACGAGCAGTACTTC CASSQPGVTYEQYF
. TRBJ2-7 few TRBV4-1 TGCGCCAGCAGCCCGGAGACAGGAACCTACGAGCAGTACTTC CASSPETGTYEQYF
TRBD1 TRBJ1-1 many TRBV12-3/TRBV12-4 TGTGCCAGCAGTTTTGTGCCAGGGGGGAACACTGAAGCTTTCTTT CASSFVPGGNTEAFF
TRBD1 TRBJ2-7 . TRBV2 TGTGCCAGCATTGACGGGACAGGGACCTACGAGCAGTACTTC CASIDGTGTYEQYF
. TRBJ1-6 many TRBV15 TGTGCCACCAGCAGAGATGGGGAGGGCAGGTCACCCCTCCACTTT CATSRDGEGRSPLHF
. TRBJ1-1 . TRBV5-1 TGCGCCAGCAGCCAGACCGGGAGCGGGGCCACTGAAGCTTTCTTT CASSQTGSGATEAFF
. TRBJ2-1 few TRBV12-3/TRBV12-4 TGTGCCAGCAGTCCACCAGGGGAAACCTACAATGAGCAGTTCTTC CASSPPGETYNEQFF
TRBD2 TRBJ2-1 few TRBV23-1 TGCGCCAGCAGACAAGGGGAAGGTGTGGCGGGAGGCAAAAGGGAGCAGTTCTTC CASRQGEGVAGGKREQFF
TRBD1 TRBJ1-1 . TRBV12-3/TRBV12-4 TGTGCCAGCAGACGGACAGGGTTGACTGAAGCTTTCTTT CASRRTGLTEAFF